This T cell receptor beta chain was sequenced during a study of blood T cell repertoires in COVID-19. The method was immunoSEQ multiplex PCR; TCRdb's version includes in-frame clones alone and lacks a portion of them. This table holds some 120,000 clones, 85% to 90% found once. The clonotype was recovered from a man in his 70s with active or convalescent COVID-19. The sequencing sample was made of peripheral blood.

DNA of the CDR3: TGTGCCAGTAGTATCGGCGGGGTGACAACTAATGAAAAACTGTTTTTT. Protein product: CASSIGGVTTNEKLFF. The chain recombines TRBV19 with TRBJ1-4; the D is unclear. The CDR3 sequence is 16 residues long. The V end was cut by 3 bases, the J end by 0 bases, with 11 bases between. Germline V lookup: CDR1 LNHDA, CDR2 SQIVND (reference sequence).